The T cell receptor (beta chain) under discussion was sequenced for a study of technical replicates of blood from a handful of donors. V was pared by 4 bases and J by 4 bases, with 28 bases between. The germline V gene has CDR1 SGHDN and CDR2 FVKESK. This CDR3 comprises 19 residues. Some clones are missing from TCRdb's copy, which holds only in-frame ones; the method was immunoSEQ multiplex PCR. The data show about 90,000 clones, 90% to 95% seen once. The source material was T cells isolated from PBMCs. The source of this sequence is a human donor in good health. The chain uses TRBV14 and TRBJ1-2; D not certain. The CDR3 spells CASSPHFPPGEAVTYGYTF. CDR3 nucleotide sequence: TGTGCCAGCAGCCCGCACTTTCCCCCGGGAGAAGCGGTTACCTATGGCTACACCTTC.